This TCR beta chain originates from a study of T cells in Graves' hyperthyroidism and ophthalmopathy (dated by TCRdb to about 2019). In terms of the full investigation: Peripheral blood samples were taken at initial diagnosis, before any treatment was given. To identify TCR V-J signatures that set the groups apart, the researchers used a discovery cohort of about a hundred patients, made up of 43 with Graves' ophthalmopathy and some 60 with stable Graves' hyperthyroidism. Prospective prediction of ophthalmopathy was tested in an independent validation cohort consisting of some 18 hyperthyroidism patients and approximately 16 patients who later progressed to ophthalmopathy. The 75 to 100 discovery patients were divided at random into training and test sets in a 7:3 ratio. Thyroid tissue and blood T-cell repertoires from about six Graves' hyperthyroidism patients were also compared in the study. Once sampling was done, hyperthyroidism patients were given methimazole at a starting dose of 30 mg daily, whereas ophthalmopathy patients were given high-dose intravenous methylprednisolone. The paper describes TCR Vbeta CDR3 sequencing of fewer than 150 peripheral blood samples, made up of 43 ophthalmopathy patients, some 76 hyperthyroidism patients and about 17 progressor patients. Summary of the overall study and its limitations: Most expanded thyroid clonotypes (frequency above 0.001) were also detected in blood, suggesting blood repertoires may reflect thyroid immune responses. In validation, progression to ophthalmopathy was predicted by the model with 70.59% sensitivity and 72.22% specificity, a median of roughly 6.4 months before onset. No statistical method was used to set the sample size in advance, and investigators knew the group allocation. A model built on a 13 V-J signature distinguished ophthalmopathy from stable hyperthyroidism, reaching around 90% sensitivity and around 82% specificity in cross-validation and 80%/75% in testing.

TCR beta CDR3 regions were amplified from RNA transcripts. The TCR CDR3 was subjected to a first round of RT-PCR using the HTBI primer set and the Qiagen OneStep RT-PCR kit. Libraries were constructed in a second round of multiplex PCR, after which size selection and purification were carried out. Libraries were sequenced paired-end with 100 bp reads on an Illumina HiSeq2000. The authors' analysis ran thus. SOAPnuke was used to process the raw data, throwing out any read that contained adapters or uncalled bases, had a mean Phred below 15, or lacked an exact constant-primer or identifier match. High-quality paired reads were merged with COPE v1.2.5, and unique nucleotide sequences were defined as clonotypes. MiTCR v1.1 was used to align clonotypes to the IMGT TRBV, TRBD and TRBJ reference segments. Only V-J combinations with frequency above 0.0001, covering 98% to 99.2% of repertoires, were analysed. A TCS score was defined as the ratio between F50 (clonal expansion) and ExV (chaos), using BLOSUM62-based TCRdist between CDR3 peptides within each V-J. Welch's t-statistics and random forest reduced around 510 V-J features to under 15, which were used in a naive Bayes classifier (R e1071). TCRdb trimmed the raw reads at Q25, called clones with MiXCR and kept productive beta chains. Under each unique CDR3 protein, matching rows form one entry showing the most common genes and DNA. TCRdb, not the authors, supplied the V and J calls. The sample includes approximately 400,000 distinct CDR3 sequences, with roughly 13% observed a single time. The ten most abundant clones make up 28% of the sample.

This clonotype has ten or more counts. The specificity of this receptor is unknown. There are no base qualities to consult, and no much larger clone falls within one base. In the ophthalmopathy patients, disease was moderately to severely active, with a Clinical Activity Score of 3 or more, a NOSPECS grade of 4 or more, and a duration of less than 3 months. Any patient with an uncontrolled infection, another autoimmune disease, pregnancy or lactation was excluded. Diagnoses relied on clinical symptoms, serum thyroxine and TRAb, thyroid ultrasound and orbital computed tomography. PBMCs were separated from under 11 ml of fresh peripheral blood using Ficoll-Paque density gradient centrifugation. Trizol reagent was used to extract total RNA, and RNA quality was then checked on an Agilent 2100 Bioanalyzer. This TCR derives from a man aged 50 to 59 with Graves' ophthalmopathy. Material: blood.

Read as DNA, the sequence is TGTGCCAGCAGTGAACCAGTCTTTACGGAGACCCAGTACTTC. This sequence encodes CASSEPVFTETQYF. The sequence is built from TRBV2 and TRBJ2-5; the D gene identity is not certain. The CDR3 runs 14 residues from the cysteine to the phenylalanine. Left in the record is the CDR3 DNA by itself, 42 bases read in frame from the first base. CDR1 and CDR2 are drawn from the germline V gene: SNHLY, FYNNEI. The trim is 2 bases for V and 5 bases for J, with a gap of 12 bases between the germline ends. Reference TRBV2 and TRBJ2-5 genes cover what lies past the CDR3, so the full variable domain is EPEVTQTPSHQVTQMGQEVILRCVPISNHLYFYWYRQILGQKVEFLVSFYNNEISEKSEIFDDQFSVERPDGSNFTLKIRSTKLEDSAMYFCASSEPVFTETQYFGPGTRLLVL.